This T cell receptor beta chain appears in the sequencing data of a study of T-cell reconstitution after alpha-beta-depleted transplantation in children. The V gene end was trimmed by 6 bases and the J gene end by 0 bases; junction bases not matched to a gene: 4. Germline V gives CDR1 SGHVS, CDR2 FQNEAQ. This CDR3 comprises 15 residues. The library targeted TCRbeta and was prepared with unique molecular identifiers. TCRdb processed the PCR reads anew with MiXCR; each CDR3 protein has one entry. The sample holds more than 60,000 distinct CDR3 sequences; 6% to 8% are singletons and the top ten take approximately 2.4%. This clonotype was observed many times.

The material was PBMCs from the stem cell graft donor, obtained from the stem cell graft. This chain connects TRBV7-8 to TRBJ2-7; 11 bases line up with TRBD2. The receptor's source is a human donor who donated a stem cell graft to a child with acute lymphoblastic leukemia. Here the CDR3 reads CASSFGTSGSYEQYF. CDR3 sequence (DNA): TGTGCCAGCAGTTTTGGGACTAGCGGCTCCTACGAGCAGTACTTC.